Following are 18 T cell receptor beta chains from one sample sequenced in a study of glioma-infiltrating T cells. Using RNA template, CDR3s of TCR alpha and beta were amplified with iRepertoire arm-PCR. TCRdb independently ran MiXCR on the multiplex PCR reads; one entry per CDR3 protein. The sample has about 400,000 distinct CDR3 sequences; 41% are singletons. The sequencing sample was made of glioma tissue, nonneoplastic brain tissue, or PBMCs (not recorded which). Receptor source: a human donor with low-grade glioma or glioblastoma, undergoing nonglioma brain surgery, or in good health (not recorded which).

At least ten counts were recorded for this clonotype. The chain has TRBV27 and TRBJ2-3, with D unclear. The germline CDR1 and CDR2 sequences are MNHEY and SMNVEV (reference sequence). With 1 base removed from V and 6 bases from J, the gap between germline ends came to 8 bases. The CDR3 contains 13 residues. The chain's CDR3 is CASSLLSWDTQYF. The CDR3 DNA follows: TGTGCCAGCAGTTTATTAAGCTGGGATACGCAGTATTTT.

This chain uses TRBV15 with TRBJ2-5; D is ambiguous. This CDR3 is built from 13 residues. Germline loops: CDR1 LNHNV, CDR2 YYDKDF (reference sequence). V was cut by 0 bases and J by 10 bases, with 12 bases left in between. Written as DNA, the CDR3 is TGTGCCACCAGCAGAGAGGGTTGGACGGGCCAGTACTTC. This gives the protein CATSREGWTGQYF.

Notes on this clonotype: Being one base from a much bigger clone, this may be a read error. CDR3 amino acids: CASSLPGEGQPQRF. The CDR3 DNA reads as TGTGCCAGCAGTTTACCAGGGGAGGGTCAGCCCCAGCGTTTT. The chain uses TRBV28 and TRBJ1-5; D possibly corresponds to TRBD1 (6 bases). CDR3 length: 14 residues. Germline lookup yields CDR1 MDHEN and CDR2 SYDVKM.

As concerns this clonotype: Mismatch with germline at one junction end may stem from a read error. The CDR3 DNA sequence: TGTGCCAGCAGCCTCCGACAGGGTGTGCTCCTGGTTTTT. It is translated as CASSLRQGVLLVF. The chain links TRBV3-1 to TRBJ2-3, with TRBD1 matching 7 bases. In germline, CDR1 is LGHDT, CDR2 YNNKEL (reference sequence). This CDR3 region has 13 residues.

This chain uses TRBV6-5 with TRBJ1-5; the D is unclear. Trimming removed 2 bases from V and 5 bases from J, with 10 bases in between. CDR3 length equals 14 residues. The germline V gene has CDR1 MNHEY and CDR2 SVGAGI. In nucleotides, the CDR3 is TGTGCCAGCAGTTACGGCAGAGGCGATCAGCCCCAGCATTTT. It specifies CASSYGRGDQPQHF.

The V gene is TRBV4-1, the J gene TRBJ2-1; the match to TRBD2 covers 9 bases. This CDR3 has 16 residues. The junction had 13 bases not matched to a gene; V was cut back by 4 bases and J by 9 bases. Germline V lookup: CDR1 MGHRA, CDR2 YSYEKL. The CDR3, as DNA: TGCGCCAGCAGCCGCCTTATTGGCGGGAGGGCCGGTGAGCAGTTCTTC. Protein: CASSRLIGGRAGEQFF.

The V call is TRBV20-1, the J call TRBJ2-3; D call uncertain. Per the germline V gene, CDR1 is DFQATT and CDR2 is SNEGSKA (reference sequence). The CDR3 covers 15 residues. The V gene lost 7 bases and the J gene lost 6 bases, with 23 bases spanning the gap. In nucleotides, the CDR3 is TGCAGTGTTACTGACGATACCGGATATAGGGATACGCAGTATTTT. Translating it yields CSVTDDTGYRDTQYF.

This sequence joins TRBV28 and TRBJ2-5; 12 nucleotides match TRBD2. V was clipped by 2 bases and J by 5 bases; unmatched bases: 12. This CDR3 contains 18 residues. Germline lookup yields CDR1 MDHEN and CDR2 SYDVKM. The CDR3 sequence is CASSLQHLAGGPGETQYF. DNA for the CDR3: TGTGCCAGCAGTTTACAACATCTAGCGGGAGGGCCCGGTGAGACCCAGTACTTC.

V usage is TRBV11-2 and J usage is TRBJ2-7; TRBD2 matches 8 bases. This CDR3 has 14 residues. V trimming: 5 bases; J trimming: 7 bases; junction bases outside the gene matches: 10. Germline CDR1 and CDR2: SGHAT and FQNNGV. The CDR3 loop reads CASSIVAGLGEQYF. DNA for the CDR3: TGTGCCAGCAGCATCGTAGCGGGATTAGGTGAGCAGTACTTC.

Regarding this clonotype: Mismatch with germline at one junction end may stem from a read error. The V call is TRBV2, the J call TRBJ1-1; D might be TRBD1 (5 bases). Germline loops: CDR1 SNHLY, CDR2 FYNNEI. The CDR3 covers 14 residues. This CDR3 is CASKPGGEGTKAFF. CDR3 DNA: TGTGCCAGCAAGCCCGGGGGGGAGGGCACTAAAGCTTTCTTT.

DNA for the CDR3: TGCAGTGCTAGAGCCGGGATTCGTTCCTACGAGCAGTACTTC. It encodes CSARAGIRSYEQYF. The chain employs TRBV20-1 and TRBJ2-7; D is possibly TRBD2 (5 bases). CDR1 is DFQATT, CDR2 SNEGSKA, per germline (reference sequence). CDR3 length: 14 amino acids. Trimming stripped 1 base from V and 1 base from J, with 11 bases between.

CDR3 DNA sequence: TGCGCCAGCAGCTTGCCACTAGCGAGGGCAGATACGCAGTATTTT. This encodes CASSLPLARADTQYF. V is TRBV5-1 and J is TRBJ2-3, with 7 bases that match TRBD2. The CDR3 sequence is 15 residues long. V was clipped by 1 base and J by 4 bases; unmatched bases: 6. The germline CDR1 and CDR2 sequences are SGHRS and YFSETQ.

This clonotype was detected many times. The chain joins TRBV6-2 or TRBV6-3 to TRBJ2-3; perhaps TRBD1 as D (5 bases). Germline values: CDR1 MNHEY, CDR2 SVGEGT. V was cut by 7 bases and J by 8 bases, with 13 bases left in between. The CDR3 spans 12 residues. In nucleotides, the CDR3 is TGTGCCAGCACCAAAGGGGTGGCTACGCAGTATTTT. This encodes CASTKGVATQYF.

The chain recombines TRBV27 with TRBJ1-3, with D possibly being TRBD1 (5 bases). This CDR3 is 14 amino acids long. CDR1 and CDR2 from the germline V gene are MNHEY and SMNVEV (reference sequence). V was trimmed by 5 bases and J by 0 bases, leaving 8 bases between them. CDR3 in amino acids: CASSRQSSGNTIYF. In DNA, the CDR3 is TGTGCCAGCAGTCGACAGAGCTCTGGAAACACCATATATTTT.

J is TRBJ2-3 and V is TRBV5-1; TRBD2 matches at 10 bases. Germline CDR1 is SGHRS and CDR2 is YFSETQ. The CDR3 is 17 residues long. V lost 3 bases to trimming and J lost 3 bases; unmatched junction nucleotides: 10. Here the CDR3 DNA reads TGCGCCAGCAGCTCCTTACCTAGCGGGAGTACGACAGATACGCAGTATTTT. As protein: CASSSLPSGSTTDTQYF. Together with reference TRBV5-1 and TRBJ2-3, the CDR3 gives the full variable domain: KAGVTQTPRYLIKTRGQQVTLSCSPISGHRSVSWYQQTPGQGLQFLFEYFSETQRNKGNFPGRFSGRQFSNSRSEMNVSTLELGDSALYLCASSSLPSGSTTDTQYFGPGTRLTVL.

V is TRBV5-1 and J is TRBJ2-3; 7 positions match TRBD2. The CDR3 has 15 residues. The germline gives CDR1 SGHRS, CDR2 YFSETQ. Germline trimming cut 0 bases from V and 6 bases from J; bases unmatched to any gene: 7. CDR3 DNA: TGCGCCAGCAGCTTGGCCTGGGGACTACTCGATACGCAGTATTTT. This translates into CASSLAWGLLDTQYF.

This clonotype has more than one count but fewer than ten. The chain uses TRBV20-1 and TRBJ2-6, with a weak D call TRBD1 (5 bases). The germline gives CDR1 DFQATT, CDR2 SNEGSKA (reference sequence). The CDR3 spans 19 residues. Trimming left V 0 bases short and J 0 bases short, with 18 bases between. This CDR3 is CSARDHTGEEYSGANVLTF. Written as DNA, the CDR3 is TGCAGTGCTAGAGACCACACAGGAGAGGAGTACTCTGGGGCCAACGTCCTGACTTTC.

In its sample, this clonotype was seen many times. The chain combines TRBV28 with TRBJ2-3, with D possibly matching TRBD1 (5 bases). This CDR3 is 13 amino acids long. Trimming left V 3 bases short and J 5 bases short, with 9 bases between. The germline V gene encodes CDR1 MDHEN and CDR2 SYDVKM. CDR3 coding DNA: TGTGCCAGCAGTTTCAGGGCGGTAGATACGCAGTATTTT. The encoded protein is CASSFRAVDTQYF.